This T cell receptor beta chain originates from a study of regulatory T cells in long-lasting Graves disease. Study-level results: When disease was persistent, TRBV28, TRBJ1-2 and TRBJ2-5 were the favored segments. Researchers examined only peripheral blood and not thyroid tissue.

The authors built TCR beta libraries using iRepertoire HTBI primers and Arm-PCR of CDR3 regions. Via MiXCR, TCRdb re-called the multiplex PCR reads, giving one row per CDR3 protein. The sample contains about 430,000 distinct CDR3 sequences, 14% to 15% of which appear only once. This clonotype has ten or more counts. As yet, its antigen is unknown. Germline CDR1 DFQATT, CDR2 SNEGSKA (reference sequence). The V end lost 3 bases, the J end lost 0 bases, and 6 bases lay between the germline ends. The CDR3 totals 13 residues. Time point indicated: newly diagnosed GD, antithyroid drugs for less than 3 months. PBMCs provided the RNA from which the TCR library was made. Patients all came to the study from an endocrinology department in Xi'an, China. These data were also filed under a second study, of T cells in Graves' hyperthyroidism and ophthalmopathy.

The chain is built from TRBV20-1 and TRBJ2-1, with D possibly being TRBD2 (5 bases). This TCR came from a middle-aged woman with Graves disease. Sequencing was performed on peripheral blood mononuclear cells (PBMCs), taken at new diagnosis, from a patient treated with antithyroid drugs. The CDR3 DNA sequence: TGCAGTGCTAGGCGGGCCTCCTACAATGAGCAGTTCTTC. It is translated as CSARRASYNEQFF.